This T cell receptor beta chain stems from a study of control samples from healthy donors and cancer patients (dated by TCRdb to 2018 to 2020). From the cysteine up to the phenylalanine, the CDR3 has a length of 15 residues. Only the CDR3 part of the read is kept: 45 bases, read in frame from the first base. The germline V gene specifies SNHLY as CDR1 and FYNNEI as CDR2. A distance of 11 bases separates the germline ends of V and J, which lose 2 bases and 1 base respectively. A word on this clone: The antigen this receptor binds is unknown. It has no much larger one-base neighbor in the sample; base qualities were not kept.

The library was built by means of the immunoSEQ multiplex PCR assay. Entries here come from immuneACCESS through TCRdb and include only in-frame sequences with V and J called. Some clones fail to appear in such tables; in the studies checked, an unresolved V gene covers under half of the shortfall, and the cause of the remainder is unknown. Counted in this sample were roughly 160,000 clones; approximately 94% of them appeared once. The ten largest clones take up around 15% of the sample. Material: PBMCs. The source is a man in his sixties with colorectal cancer. The chain uses TRBV2 and TRBJ2-5; the D gene is possibly TRBD2, with 6 bases matching. The CDR3 is CASSENGLPQETQYF. The nucleotide sequence reads TGTGCCAGCAGTGAAAACGGACTACCCCAAGAGACCCAGTACTTC.